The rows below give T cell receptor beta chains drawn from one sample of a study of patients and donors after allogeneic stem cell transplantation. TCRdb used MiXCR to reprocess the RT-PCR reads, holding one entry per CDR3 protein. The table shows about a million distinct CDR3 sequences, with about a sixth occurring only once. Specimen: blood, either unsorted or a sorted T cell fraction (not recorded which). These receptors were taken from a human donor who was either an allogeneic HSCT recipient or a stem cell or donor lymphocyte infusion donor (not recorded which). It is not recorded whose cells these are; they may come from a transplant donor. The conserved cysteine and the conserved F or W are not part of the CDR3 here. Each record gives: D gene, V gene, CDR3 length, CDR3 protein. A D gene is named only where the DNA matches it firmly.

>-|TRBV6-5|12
ASSYWTANSPLH
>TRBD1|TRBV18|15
ASSPGTGRSYNSPLH
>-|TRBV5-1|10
ASLEGNTEAF
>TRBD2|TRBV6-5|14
ASSYPGLAKEETQY
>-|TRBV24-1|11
ATARGGWETQY
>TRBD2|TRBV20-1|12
SAAPGLAGNEQF
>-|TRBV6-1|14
ASSEALQGLNTEAF
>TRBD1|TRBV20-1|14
SANRLRDREQETQY
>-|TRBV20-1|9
SAPNGYEQY
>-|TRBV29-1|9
SVERRTEAF
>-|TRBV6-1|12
ASSEQAGRQPQH
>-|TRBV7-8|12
ASSTRLLTTEAF